These 20 T cell receptor beta chains were all obtained from the same sample, sequenced in a study of cytomegalovirus exposure and HLA in healthy donors. Only in-frame clones appear in the TCRdb table, and some are missing; sequencing was by immunoSEQ multiplex PCR. The sample lists some 140,000 clones; approximately 84% were seen once. The material sequenced was PBMCs. The receptors were gathered from a young man in good health and CMV-seropositive.

The gene calls are TRBV2 and TRBJ1-2; a possible D gene is TRBD1 (6 bases). The CDR3 extends over 14 amino acids. V was trimmed by 2 bases and J by 3 bases, leaving 10 bases between them. Germline CDR1 and CDR2: SNHLY and FYNNEI. This CDR3 reads CASSEQGPHYGYTF. CDR3 nucleotide sequence: TGTGCCAGCAGTGAACAGGGGCCCCACTATGGCTACACCTTC.

This chain uses TRBV5-1 with TRBJ2-2, with unresolved D. The CDR3 is made up of 13 amino acids. V was pared by 8 bases and J by 6 bases, with 14 bases between. CDR1 and CDR2 from the germline V gene are SGHRS and YFSETQ. This CDR3 reads CASRESGSGELFF. CDR3 nucleotide sequence: TGCGCCAGTCGAGAATCCGGGTCCGGGGAGCTGTTTTTT. Drawing the rest from reference TRBV5-1 and TRBJ2-2, the complete variable domain is KAGVTQTPRYLIKTRGQQVTLSCSPISGHRSVSWYQQTPGQGLQFLFEYFSETQRNKGNFPGRFSGRQFSNSRSEMNVSTLELGDSALYLCASRESGSGELFFGEGSRLTVL.

The J gene is TRBJ2-3, the V gene TRBV29-1; D is possibly TRBD2 (5 bases). This CDR3 comprises 12 residues. In germline, CDR1 is SQVTM, CDR2 ANQGSEA. V lost 2 bases and J 6 bases, leaving 9 bases between the germline ends. For the CDR3, the DNA is TGCAGCGTTGAATCGGGGTTCGATACGCAGTATTTT. Its translation is CSVESGFDTQYF.

The chain couples TRBV5-4 to TRBJ2-3; 7 nucleotides agree with TRBD2. Germline CDR1 SGHNT, CDR2 YYREEE (reference sequence). Trimming removed 2 bases from V and 3 bases from J; junction bases left unmatched: 6. The length of the CDR3 is 15 residues. CDR3 nucleotides: TGTGCCAGCAGCTTTCCAGCCGGGGGGACAGATACGCAGTATTTT. As protein: CASSFPAGGTDTQYF.

The chain couples TRBV30 to TRBJ1-1; D perhaps matches TRBD1 (5 bases). This CDR3 contains 14 residues. Deletions cut 2 bases from V and 8 bases from J, with 18 bases between. Germline loops: CDR1 GTSNPN, CDR2 SVGIG (reference sequence). Here the CDR3 DNA reads TGTGCCTGGAGTAGGACAAAGAAGGAAGCCGAAGCTTTCTTT. It codes for CAWSRTKKEAEAFF.

The chain employs TRBV9 and TRBJ1-1; D possibly corresponds to TRBD1 (5 bases). V lost 2 bases and J 5 bases, leaving 13 bases between the germline ends. The CDR3 runs 14 residues. Per germline, CDR1 SGDLS and CDR2 YYNGEE. Here the CDR3 DNA reads TGTGCCAGCAGCGTCGATACCCCAGGGACTGAAGCTTTCTTT. Protein sequence: CASSVDTPGTEAFF.

The chain uses TRBV2 and TRBJ2-5, with D possibly TRBD2 on 5 matching bases. Germline V CDR1 and CDR2: SNHLY, FYNNEI. Trimming left V 3 bases short and J 6 bases short, with 14 bases between. CDR3 size: 14 residues. The CDR3 sequence is CASSEGSSAKTQYF. In DNA form, the CDR3 reads TGTGCCAGCAGTGAGGGGAGCAGCGCCAAGACCCAGTACTTC.

The chain couples TRBV27 to TRBJ1-1; possibly TRBD1 for D (6 bases). CDR3 length: 15 amino acids. V was shortened by 4 bases and J by 0 bases, with 12 bases between the two germline ends. Germline V gene lookup returns CDR1 MNHEY and CDR2 SMNVEV (reference sequence). CDR3 amino acids: CASSWGGLVNTEAFF. DNA for the CDR3: TGTGCCAGCAGTTGGGGGGGGCTTGTGAACACTGAAGCTTTCTTT.

V gene TRBV7-7 combines with J gene TRBJ2-7, with D perhaps matching TRBD1 (7 bases). There are 13 residues in the CDR3. CDR1 and CDR2 from the germline V gene are SSHAT and FNYEAQ (reference sequence). Trimming cost V 3 bases and J 4 bases, with 10 bases left between them. The CDR3 protein is CASSLQGGYEQYF. In DNA, the CDR3 is TGTGCCAGCAGCTTGCAGGGGGGATACGAGCAGTACTTC.

This chain uses TRBV12-5 with TRBJ1-2; no reliable D call. Germline CDR1 reads LGHNT; CDR2 reads FRNRAP. CDR3 length: 10 amino acids. With 6 bases removed from V and 3 bases from J, the gap between germline ends came to 2 bases. CDR3 sequence reads: CASGDYGYTF. CDR3 nucleotides: TGTGCTAGTGGCGACTATGGCTACACCTTC.

This chain links TRBV4-2 with TRBJ2-7; D is perhaps TRBD1 (5 bases). The germline V gene has CDR1 LGHNA and CDR2 YNFKEQ. Trimming left V 0 bases short and J 0 bases short, with 12 bases between. This CDR3 has 16 residues. CDR3: CASSQELQGFSYEQYF. The CDR3 coding sequence is TGTGCCAGCAGCCAAGAATTGCAGGGTTTCTCCTACGAGCAGTACTTC.

This chain uses TRBV6-6 with TRBJ1-1, with D uncertain. The V end was cut by 4 bases, the J end by 4 bases, with 10 bases between. The germline V gene encodes CDR1 MNHNY and CDR2 SVGAGI (reference sequence). The CDR3 extends over 13 amino acids. The CDR3 loop is CASSSPPGTEAFF. The DNA for the CDR3 is TGTGCCAGCAGTTCTCCGCCGGGCACTGAAGCTTTCTTT.

The chain couples TRBV6-6 to TRBJ1-1; the D gene is possibly TRBD1 (6 bases). Germline V lookup: CDR1 MNHNY, CDR2 SVGAGI (reference sequence). V was trimmed by 10 bases and J by 11 bases, leaving 8 bases between them. The CDR3 spans 8 residues. The chain's CDR3 is CATQGAFF. CDR3 coding DNA: TGTGCCACCCAGGGGGCTTTCTTT.

The V call is TRBV6-6, the J call TRBJ1-1, with TRBD1 as a possible D gene (6 bases). Germline assignment: CDR1 MNHNY and CDR2 SVGAGI (reference sequence). The CDR3 consists of 16 residues. V was trimmed by 6 bases and J by 1 base, leaving 18 bases between them. CDR3 in DNA: TGTGCCAGCAGCTTTACAGGGCTGAGGAGGAACACTGAAGCTTTCTTT. The encoded protein is CASSFTGLRRNTEAFF.

The CDR3 DNA is TGTGCCAGCAGCTACGGGACAGGGATCGCCGGGGAGCTGTTTTTT. This sequence encodes CASSYGTGIAGELFF. The chain joins TRBV5-6 to TRBJ2-2; TRBD1 matches 9 bases. V shed 3 bases and J 6 bases; nucleotides not matched to a gene: 6. From germline, CDR1 is SGHDT and CDR2 YYEEEE. CDR3 length: 15 amino acids.

The rearrangement links TRBV5-1 to TRBJ2-1; the match to TRBD2 covers 12 bases. Trimming at V came to 0 bases and at J to 7 bases, leaving 5 bases not matched to a gene. The V gene's germline CDR1 is SGHRS and CDR2 YFSETQ. The CDR3 covers 16 residues. The CDR3 loop reads CASSLGSSGGVNEQFF. The CDR3 DNA reads as TGCGCCAGCAGCTTGGGGTCTAGCGGGGGGGTGAATGAGCAGTTCTTC.

The rearrangement uses TRBV2 and TRBJ2-1; 9 bases are shared with TRBD1. This CDR3 is 15 amino acids long. J lost 5 bases, V lost 5 bases, and 7 bases had no gene match. Germline loops: CDR1 SNHLY, CDR2 FYNNEI. The CDR3 sequence: CASSPDRGGNNEQFF. DNA of the CDR3: TGTGCCAGCAGTCCGGACAGGGGAGGGAACAATGAGCAGTTCTTC.

This chain uses TRBV7-9 with TRBJ1-1; TRBD1 matches 9 bases. The V gene's germline CDR1 is SEHNR and CDR2 FQNEAQ (reference sequence). CDR3 length: 15 residues. V lost 4 bases, J lost 5 bases, and 8 bases stayed unmatched. The CDR3 loop is CASSSTPDRGTEAFF. CDR3 DNA sequence: TGTGCCAGCAGCTCCACCCCGGACAGGGGAACTGAAGCTTTCTTT. Supplemented by reference TRBV7-9 and TRBJ1-1, the full variable domain reads DTGVSQNPRHKITKRGQNVTFRCDPISEHNRLYWYRQTLGQGPEFLTYFQNEAQLEKSRLLSDRFSAERPKGSFSTLEIQRTEQGDSAMYLCASSSTPDRGTEAFFGQGTRLTVV.

The V call is TRBV30, the J call TRBJ1-3; TRBD1 matches 7 bases. CDR1 is GTSNPN, CDR2 SVGIG, per germline (reference sequence). The CDR3 runs to 16 residues. V lost 3 bases to trimming and J lost 0 bases; unmatched junction nucleotides: 8. The CDR3, as DNA: TGTGCCTGGAGCAAGCCGGGGACAGTCTCTGGAAACACCATATATTTT. Its protein product is CAWSKPGTVSGNTIYF.

This clone was recorded only once. The V call is TRBV9, the J call TRBJ2-3; TRBD2 is a possible D gene (5 bases). The CDR3 consists of 12 residues. V was trimmed by 9 bases and J by 2 bases, leaving 10 bases between them. The V gene's germline CDR1 is SGDLS and CDR2 YYNGEE. The CDR3 nucleotides are TGTGCCAAAGCGAGGGCCACAGATACGCAGTATTTT. It specifies CAKARATDTQYF.